The rows below give T cell receptor beta chains drawn from one sample of a study of blood T cells in healthy people across ages. TCRdb fed the 5' RACE reads into MiXCR, producing one record per CDR3 protein. The sample includes approximately 690,000 distinct CDR3 sequences, approximately 40% seen only once; the top ten take 25% to 35%. Material for sequencing was blood. These receptors were collected from a man older than 75 in good health. Both conserved end residues are part of each CDR3. The order of the fields is D gene, V gene, clone size, J gene, CDR3 protein, CDR3 DNA. The D gene is left open where the match is weak. The size of a clone is reported for some rows only, either as once, few or many, or as a class for expanded clones.

d_gene: TRBD1; v_gene: TRBV20-1; abundance: .; j_gene: TRBJ1-5; CDR3aa: CSARDLWGLQGEDQPQHF; CDR3nt: TGCAGTGCTAGAGATCTCTGGGGGTTACAGGGGGAGGATCAGCCCCAGCATTTT
d_gene: TRBD2; v_gene: TRBV27; abundance: few; j_gene: TRBJ2-1; CDR3aa: CASSRQLAGGDNEQFF; CDR3nt: TGTGCCAGCAGTAGACAACTAGCGGGAGGGGACAATGAGCAGTTCTTC
d_gene: .; v_gene: TRBV6-5; abundance: .; j_gene: TRBJ2-2; CDR3aa: CASTNRLAGELLF; CDR3nt: TGTGCCAGCACTAATAGACTGGCCGGGGAGCTGCTTTTT
d_gene: .; v_gene: TRBV5-6; abundance: .; j_gene: TRBJ2-5; CDR3aa: CASSSLVWQETQYF; CDR3nt: TGTGCCAGCAGCTCGCTAGTTTGGCAAGAGACCCAGTACTTC
d_gene: TRBD2; v_gene: TRBV20-1; abundance: .; j_gene: TRBJ2-3; CDR3aa: CSARAPSGGRYTQYF; CDR3nt: TGCAGTGCTAGAGCCCCGAGCGGGGGGAGGTATACGCAGTATTTT
d_gene: .; v_gene: TRBV24-1; abundance: few; j_gene: TRBJ1-2; CDR3aa: CATSESDPPYGYTF; CDR3nt: TGTGCCACCAGTGAGTCTGATCCACCCTATGGCTACACCTTC
d_gene: .; v_gene: TRBV4-3; abundance: many; j_gene: TRBJ1-5; CDR3aa: CASSVDSIGNQPQHF; CDR3nt: TGCGCCAGCAGCGTGGACAGCATTGGCAATCAGCCCCAGCATTTT
d_gene: .; v_gene: TRBV5-1; abundance: .; j_gene: TRBJ1-6; CDR3aa: CASSLDRTTYNSPLHF; CDR3nt: TGCGCCAGCAGCTTGGACAGGACCACCTATAATTCACCCCTCCACTTT
d_gene: .; v_gene: TRBV7-2; abundance: .; j_gene: TRBJ2-3; CDR3aa: CASSLAGFSTDTQYF; CDR3nt: TGTGCCAGCAGCTTAGCGGGATTTAGCACAGATACGCAGTATTTT
d_gene: .; v_gene: TRBV29-1; abundance: .; j_gene: TRBJ1-5; CDR3aa: CSVEVQVLNSNQPQHF; CDR3nt: TGCAGCGTTGAAGTACAGGTCCTTAATAGCAATCAGCCCCAGCATTTT
d_gene: TRBD1; v_gene: TRBV29-1; abundance: few; j_gene: TRBJ1-5; CDR3aa: CSVQAGGGQPQHF; CDR3nt: TGCAGCGTCCAGGCAGGGGGTGGTCAGCCCCAGCATTTT
d_gene: TRBD1; v_gene: TRBV4-3; abundance: .; j_gene: TRBJ1-2; CDR3aa: CASSQDWARGTGSYGGYTF; CDR3nt: TGCGCCAGCAGCCAAGATTGGGCGAGAGGGACAGGGTCCTATGGAGGCTACACCTTC
d_gene: .; v_gene: TRBV18; abundance: .; j_gene: TRBJ1-6; CDR3aa: CASSPQFGGQSSNSPLHF; CDR3nt: TGTGCCAGCTCACCACAGTTCGGGGGTCAGTCGTCGAATTCACCCCTCCACTTT
d_gene: TRBD1; v_gene: TRBV27; abundance: .; j_gene: TRBJ2-1; CDR3aa: CASRTDRRAYNEQFF; CDR3nt: TGTGCCAGCAGAACGGACAGGCGCGCCTACAATGAGCAGTTCTTC
d_gene: .; v_gene: TRBV29-1; abundance: .; j_gene: TRBJ1-2; CDR3aa: CSARSPGCGYTF; CDR3nt: TGCAGCGCACGAAGCCCGGGGTGCGGCTACACCTTC
d_gene: TRBD1; v_gene: TRBV12-3/TRBV12-4; abundance: few; j_gene: TRBJ2-1; CDR3aa: CASSLMDRVNNEQFF; CDR3nt: TGTGCCAGCAGTTTAATGGACAGGGTTAACAATGAGCAGTTCTTC
d_gene: .; v_gene: TRBV30; abundance: .; j_gene: TRBJ2-4; CDR3aa: CALRLAKNIQYF; CDR3nt: TGTGCCCTCAGACTAGCCAAAAACATTCAGTACTTC
d_gene: .; v_gene: TRBV7-2; abundance: .; j_gene: TRBJ1-5; CDR3aa: CASSVRGTNQPQHF; CDR3nt: TGTGCCAGCAGCGTCAGGGGTACTAATCAGCCCCAGCATTTT
d_gene: TRBD1; v_gene: TRBV20-1; abundance: .; j_gene: TRBJ2-7; CDR3aa: CSVGDREYEQYF; CDR3nt: TGCAGTGTGGGGGACAGGGAGTACGAGCAGTACTTC
d_gene: .; v_gene: TRBV6-2/TRBV6-3; abundance: .; j_gene: TRBJ2-6; CDR3aa: CASSYEIFGANVLTF; CDR3nt: TGTGCCAGCAGTTACGAAATCTTTGGGGCCAACGTCCTGACTTTC
d_gene: .; v_gene: TRBV7-2; abundance: many; j_gene: TRBJ2-7; CDR3aa: CASSLGREDEQYF; CDR3nt: TGTGCCAGCAGCCTAGGCAGGGAGGACGAGCAGTACTTC
d_gene: TRBD1; v_gene: TRBV3-1; abundance: .; j_gene: TRBJ1-2; CDR3aa: CASSQRGRGNYGYTF; CDR3nt: TGTGCCAGCAGCCAAAGGGGCAGGGGGAACTATGGCTACACCTTC
d_gene: TRBD2; v_gene: TRBV20-1; abundance: few; j_gene: TRBJ2-5; CDR3aa: CSARDGGGQETQYF; CDR3nt: TGCAGTGCTAGAGATGGGGGGGGCCAAGAGACCCAGTACTTC
d_gene: .; v_gene: TRBV20-1; abundance: few; j_gene: TRBJ1-2; CDR3aa: CSARDSLGGAGYGYTF; CDR3nt: TGCAGTGCTAGAGATTCTCTTGGGGGCGCTGGCTATGGCTACACCTTC
d_gene: .; v_gene: TRBV4-3; abundance: .; j_gene: TRBJ2-3; CDR3aa: CASSQDTGGGTDTQYF; CDR3nt: TGCGCCAGCAGCCAAGATACAGGGGGGGGGACAGATACGCAGTATTTT
d_gene: .; v_gene: TRBV20-1; abundance: .; j_gene: TRBJ2-5; CDR3aa: CSALYPRGRGTQYF; CDR3nt: TGCAGTGCTCTCTATCCGAGGGGGCGGGGGACCCAGTACTTC
d_gene: .; v_gene: TRBV6-2/TRBV6-3; abundance: .; j_gene: TRBJ2-1; CDR3aa: CASTLVGEAGGSYSEQFF; CDR3nt: TGTGCCAGCACCCTCGTGGGGGAGGCAGGGGGGTCCTACAGTGAGCAGTTCTTC
d_gene: TRBD1; v_gene: TRBV7-8; abundance: few; j_gene: TRBJ1-6; CDR3aa: CASSLVIAGQGASNSPLHF; CDR3nt: TGTGCCAGCAGCTTAGTTATTGCGGGACAGGGGGCCTCTAATTCACCCCTCCACTTT
d_gene: TRBD1; v_gene: TRBV28; abundance: .; j_gene: TRBJ1-6; CDR3aa: CASSPSQGSYSPLHF; CDR3nt: TGTGCCAGCAGTCCCTCACAGGGGAGTTATTCACCCCTCCACTTT
d_gene: TRBD2; v_gene: TRBV3-1; abundance: .; j_gene: TRBJ2-3; CDR3aa: CASSPRGTSARLDTQYF; CDR3nt: TGTGCCAGCAGCCCCCGGGGGACTAGCGCCAGACTAGATACGCAGTATTTT
d_gene: TRBD1; v_gene: TRBV6-6; abundance: .; j_gene: TRBJ2-7; CDR3aa: CASSRRGQTIYEQYF; CDR3nt: TGTGCCAGCAGCCGTAGGGGACAGACTATCTACGAGCAGTACTTC
d_gene: TRBD2; v_gene: TRBV6-2/TRBV6-3; abundance: few; j_gene: TRBJ2-6; CDR3aa: CASSYPGGSGAPYSSGANVLTF; CDR3nt: TGTGCCAGCAGTTACCCCGGGGGGAGCGGGGCGCCCTATAGCTCTGGGGCCAACGTCCTGACTTTC
d_gene: .; v_gene: TRBV7-6; abundance: .; j_gene: TRBJ2-3; CDR3aa: CASSLATGVGTDTQYF; CDR3nt: TGTGCCAGCAGCTTAGCGACGGGAGTGGGCACAGATACGCAGTATTTT
d_gene: .; v_gene: TRBV20-1; abundance: .; j_gene: TRBJ2-5; CDR3aa: CSARDPGQETQYF; CDR3nt: TGCAGTGCTAGAGACCCAGGACAAGAGACCCAGTACTTC
d_gene: TRBD2; v_gene: TRBV14; abundance: .; j_gene: TRBJ2-1; CDR3aa: CASRPLAGGPYNEQFF; CDR3nt: TGTGCCAGCAGACCTCTAGCGGGAGGGCCCTACAATGAGCAGTTCTTC
d_gene: .; v_gene: TRBV20-1; abundance: few; j_gene: TRBJ1-5; CDR3aa: CSAVEGGDQPQHF; CDR3nt: TGCAGTGCTGTGGAAGGCGGGGATCAGCCCCAGCATTTT
d_gene: TRBD2; v_gene: TRBV12-3/TRBV12-4; abundance: .; j_gene: TRBJ2-3; CDR3aa: CASSLGGRSDVQYF; CDR3nt: TGTGCCAGCAGTTTGGGAGGGCGCTCAGATGTGCAGTATTTT
d_gene: TRBD2; v_gene: TRBV25-1; abundance: .; j_gene: TRBJ2-3; CDR3aa: CASSDAGQRGSDMQYF; CDR3nt: TGTGCCAGCAGTGACGCCGGGCAGCGGGGGTCAGATATGCAGTATTTC
d_gene: .; v_gene: TRBV20-1; abundance: .; j_gene: TRBJ1-5; CDR3aa: CGAREQGSGRDIHF; CDR3nt: TGCGGTGCTAGAGAACAGGGCAGCGGTAGGGACATACATTTT
d_gene: .; v_gene: TRBV12-3/TRBV12-4; abundance: .; j_gene: TRBJ2-6; CDR3aa: CASSDHGGTEAF; CDR3nt: TGTGCCAGCAGTGACCACGGGGGAACTGAAGCTTTC
d_gene: TRBD1; v_gene: TRBV25-1; abundance: few; j_gene: TRBJ1-6; CDR3aa: CASSETGTGGASPLHF; CDR3nt: TGTGCCAGCAGTGAGACCGGGACAGGGGGGGCTTCACCCCTCCACTTT
d_gene: TRBD1; v_gene: TRBV7-9; abundance: .; j_gene: TRBJ1-5; CDR3aa: CAGSSLGRGREMPQHF; CDR3nt: TGTGCCGGCAGCTCCCTAGGCAGGGGGCGCGAAATGCCCCAGCATTTT
d_gene: .; v_gene: TRBV9; abundance: .; j_gene: TRBJ2-7; CDR3aa: CASSAENEQYF; CDR3nt: TGTGCCAGCAGCGCAGAAAACGAGCAGTACTTC
d_gene: .; v_gene: TRBV4-2; abundance: many; j_gene: TRBJ2-3; CDR3aa: CASSQEYGQRGTDTQYF; CDR3nt: TGTGCCAGCAGCCAAGAATACGGACAAAGAGGCACAGATACGCAGTATTTT
d_gene: .; v_gene: TRBV18; abundance: .; j_gene: TRBJ2-5; CDR3aa: CASSPTAGETQYF; CDR3nt: TGTGCCAGCTCACCTACGGCCGGGGAGACCCAGTACTTC